The rows below give T cell receptor beta chains drawn from one sample of a study of metastatic and nonmetastatic thyroid tumors. TCRdb re-called clones from the PCR reads using MiXCR. The sample lists about 25,000 clones; 20% to 25% were seen once. Sequenced sample: adjacent normal tissue. The source of these receptors is a female donor with papillary thyroid cancer or a benign thyroid nodule (not recorded which). Some clones in this sample may be carry-over from other donors' samples. Both conserved end residues are part of each CDR3. Each record gives: clone size, D gene, V gene, J gene, CDR3 DNA, CDR3 protein. A D gene is named only where the DNA matches it firmly. Clone size appears in some rows only: once, few, many, or a class for an expanded clone.

NA	NA	TRBV4-2	TRBJ1-2	TGTGCCAGCAGCATTCGTAGTTATGGTGGCGCGGGATATGGCTACACCTTC	CASSIRSYGGAGYGYTF
few	NA	TRBV5-1	TRBJ1-1	TGCGCCAGCAGCTTCGATGGGAACACTGAAGCTTTCTTT	CASSFDGNTEAFF
many	NA	TRBV20-1	TRBJ2-3	TGCAGTGCTAGAGATCAGAGGGTGGATACGCAGTATTTT	CSARDQRVDTQYF
many	NA	TRBV7-9	TRBJ2-7	TGTGCCAGCAGCCCTCTGAATATGGGGCTGTACGAGCAGTACTTC	CASSPLNMGLYEQYF
NA	NA	TRBV7-9	TRBJ2-5	TGTGCCAGCAGCCTCTGTACTATCGGGGGAGAGACCCAGTACTTC	CASSLCTIGGETQYF
NA	NA	TRBV14	TRBJ2-7	TGTGCCAGCAGCCAAGATCGGGGGGCCGACTACGATCATTACTTC	CASSQDRGADYDHYF
few	TRBD2	TRBV5-5	TRBJ2-7	TGTGCCAGCAGCTTGGCCGGGACTAGCGGGGGATACGAGCAGTACTTC	CASSLAGTSGGYEQYF
many	NA	TRBV6-1	TRBJ2-3	TGTGCCAGCCATGCAGGGGCTAGAGGAGATACGCAGTATTTT	CASHAGARGDTQYF
NA	TRBD2	TRBV7-6	TRBJ2-3	TGTGCCAGCAGCTTAGGGACTAGCGGGACAGATACGCAGTATTTT	CASSLGTSGTDTQYF
many	NA	TRBV19	TRBJ2-1	TGTGCCAGTAGTATGTCGGCTAGCCTGTACAATGAGCAGTTCTTC	CASSMSASLYNEQFF
many	NA	TRBV7-9	TRBJ2-1	TGTGCCAGCAGCTTAGTAGGGGCCAGCTCCTACAATGAGCAGTTCTTC	CASSLVGASSYNEQFF
many	NA	TRBV6-1	TRBJ2-3	TGTGCCAGCAGGTCCCTCTACGTGGCCACAGATACGCAGTATTTT	CASRSLYVATDTQYF
NA	NA	TRBV19	TRBJ2-3	TGTGCCAGTAAAGAGCAGGTTGGCAGAGATACGCAGTATTTT	CASKEQVGRDTQYF
once	NA	TRBV20-1	TRBJ1-6	TGCAGTGCTAGAGGGGTCTGTAATTCACCCCTCCACTTT	CSARGVCNSPLHF
NA	NA	TRBV6-2/TRBV6-3	TRBJ2-1	TGTGCCAGCAGTTACTCCAACCCGACTACCAGCTCCTACAATGAGCAGTTCTTC	CASSYSNPTTSSYNEQFF
NA	NA	TRBV28	TRBJ1-5	TGTGCCAGCAGTGACCTCCTAAGGGAGCCCCGGCATTTT	CASSDLLREPRHF
many	NA	TRBV20-1	TRBJ2-1	TGCAGTGCTAGACCTCTGGGCGGGACGGGCAATGAGCAGTTCTTC	CSARPLGGTGNEQFF
many	NA	TRBV11-3	TRBJ2-3	TGTGCCAGCAGCTTAGTGTTGAGGGATACGCAGTATTTT	CASSLVLRDTQYF
NA	NA	TRBV24-1	TRBJ2-7	TGTGCCACCAGTGATTTGGGGGGTCCACCAACCTACGAGCAGTACTTC	CATSDLGGPPTYEQYF
NA	TRBD2	TRBV11-1	TRBJ2-7	TGTGCCAGCAGCTTAGCGGCGTCTAAAGGGAGGGCCTACGAGCAGTACTTC	CASSLAASKGRAYEQYF
medium-sized	NA	TRBV20-1	TRBJ1-1	TGCAGTGCTATCCCGAACACTGAAGCTTTCTTT	CSAIPNTEAFF
NA	TRBD2	TRBV9	TRBJ2-7	TGTGCCAGCAGCGGAAGCACTAGCGGGAGCTACGAGCAGTACTTC	CASSGSTSGSYEQYF
NA	NA	TRBV4-1	TRBJ2-3	TGCGCCAGCAGCCAAGACTTCGGCTGGGCCAGAAAAACGGATACGCAGTATTTT	CASSQDFGWARKTDTQYF
many	TRBD1	TRBV5-5	TRBJ2-7	TGTGCCAGCATTTCGACAGGGGGATTCTACGAGCAGTACTTC	CASISTGGFYEQYF
few	TRBD1	TRBV6-1	TRBJ1-5	TGTGCCAGCAAACTGCAGGGGGAGGGCAATCAGCCCCAGCATTTT	CASKLQGEGNQPQHF
few	NA	TRBV19	TRBJ1-2	TGTGCCAGTAGCTCCGACACTATCTATGGCTACACCTTC	CASSSDTIYGYTF
NA	NA	TRBV11-1	TRBJ1-1	TGTACCGGCAGCTTAACGCGGGTGACTGAAGCTTTCTTT	CTGSLTRVTEAFF
many	NA	TRBV6-2/TRBV6-3	TRBJ1-4	TGTGCCAGCAGCCAAGGTGGGGCCATTGAAAAACTGTTTTTT	CASSQGGAIEKLFF
NA	TRBD1	TRBV6-6	TRBJ1-6	TGTGCCAGCAGTTACTCTAACGACAGGGATTCACCCCTCCACTTT	CASSYSNDRDSPLHF
few	NA	TRBV20-1	TRBJ1-6	TGCAGTGCTAGGGGAACAGGGTGGGGATCACCCCTCCACTTT	CSARGTGWGSPLHF
many	NA	TRBV29-1	TRBJ2-3	TGCAGCGTTGAGTTGATGTTTGCTAGCCCAGATACGCAGTATTTT	CSVELMFASPDTQYF